The sequence of this T cell receptor beta chain was determined in a study of T-cell memory formation after mild COVID-19 (dated by TCRdb to the early 2020s). For the wider study: TCR sequence clusters from the two donors were largely donor specific. In two donors, T-cell clones that expanded and contracted after mild COVID-19 were tracked by sequencing TCRalpha and TCRbeta repertoires over time. Two young, previously healthy adult volunteers made up the cohort, one male and one female.

Reads for this sample came from an Illumina NovaSeq 6000. TCRalpha and TCRbeta cDNA libraries were built by 5'RACE with constant-segment primers, adding sample barcodes and unique molecular identifiers. Trizol reagent was used to extract RNA from every sample. The libraries were amplified in two PCR steps, and the second step added a second sample barcode and Illumina TruSeq adapters. Sequencing of the libraries was done on an Illumina NovaSeq, producing 2 x 150 bp paired-end reads. On the study's bioinformatics: Reads were demultiplexed and collapsed into UMI-guided consensus sequences with migec v1.2.7. Using mixcr v2.1.11, UMI consensuses were aligned to TRA and TRB V and J templates and then assembled into clonotypes. A clonotype was counted as expanded or contracted only when both edgeR and NoisET called the clonotype significant, with the noise models trained on biological replicates. edgeR calls used a false discovery rate-adjusted p below 0.01 and a log2 fold-change threshold of 1. As an exploratory analysis of dynamics, max-normalized trajectories of the 1000 most abundant clonotypes were examined with PCA combined with hierarchical clustering. Separately sequenced CD4+ and CD8+ repertoires were used to assign the CD4 or CD8 phenotype of responding clones. TCRdb took the public reads, trimmed them with fastp at Q25, ran MiXCR for clone calling and kept in-frame beta chains. Each record represents a unique CDR3 protein, reported with the most common genes and DNA among its rows. The V and J calls and clone size are TCRdb's, not the authors'. This sample has around 300,000 distinct CDR3 sequences in its table, and roughly 13% of those were observed once. Together, the top ten hold about 20% of the sample.

What the study reported, not specific to this receptor: Contracting CD4+ clones turned up mainly in the CM and EM memory subsets, whereas EMRA was where CD8+ clones were enriched. Only a couple of mild cases were covered in the study, and larger cohorts including severe cases with pre-infection samples were considered necessary. Balanced CD4/CD8 phenotypes were observed for clones contracting from day 15 to 85, whereas a bias towards CD4+ was observed for a second wave of clones expanding from day 15 to 37. The second-wave clones that peaked on day 37 were not confirmed to be SARS-CoV-2 specific. The detection of some responding clones in pre-infection memory suggests that pre-existing cross-reactive memory T cells joined the SARS-CoV-2 response.

PBMCs were isolated by Ficoll-Paque density gradient centrifugation. This clonotype occurred a few times. Its antigen target is currently unknown. There are no base qualities to consult, and no much larger clone falls within one base. The germline V gene (reference sequence) provides CDR1 DFQATT and CDR2 SNEGSKA. The CDR3 measures 14 amino acids from cysteine to phenylalanine. Only CDR3 DNA is held: 42 bases, read in frame from base 1. Deletion took 5 bases off V and 0 bases off J, with a span of 11 bases between the germline ends. The material sequenced was PBMCs or a T cell subset sorted from them (not recorded which). The chain joins TRBV20-1 to TRBJ2-1; no D gene call is confident. This sequence was found in a man aged 18 to 30 who had mild COVID-19 (a few samples of this study predate the infection). The sample titles of this study are shuffled in the database, so cell type and time point are left out; the donor was told from shared clones. The CDR3 amino acid sequence is: CSASDGSSYNEQFF. The DNA sequence is as follows: TGCAGTGCTTCGGACGGAAGCTCCTACAATGAGCAGTTCTTC.